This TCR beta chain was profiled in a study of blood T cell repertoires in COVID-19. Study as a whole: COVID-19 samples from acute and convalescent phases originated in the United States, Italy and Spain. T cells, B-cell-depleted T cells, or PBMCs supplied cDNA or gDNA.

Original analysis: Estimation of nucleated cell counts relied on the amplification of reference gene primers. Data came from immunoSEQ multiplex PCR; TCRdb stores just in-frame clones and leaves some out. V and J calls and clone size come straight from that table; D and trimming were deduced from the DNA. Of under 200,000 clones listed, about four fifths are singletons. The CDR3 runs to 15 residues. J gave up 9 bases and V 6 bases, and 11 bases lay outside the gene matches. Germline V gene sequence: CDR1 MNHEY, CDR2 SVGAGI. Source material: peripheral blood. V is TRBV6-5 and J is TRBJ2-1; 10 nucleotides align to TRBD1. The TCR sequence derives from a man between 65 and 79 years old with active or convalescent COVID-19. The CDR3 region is CASRDPPTGGSEQFF. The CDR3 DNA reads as TGTGCCAGCAGGGATCCTCCGACAGGGGGCAGTGAGCAGTTCTTC.